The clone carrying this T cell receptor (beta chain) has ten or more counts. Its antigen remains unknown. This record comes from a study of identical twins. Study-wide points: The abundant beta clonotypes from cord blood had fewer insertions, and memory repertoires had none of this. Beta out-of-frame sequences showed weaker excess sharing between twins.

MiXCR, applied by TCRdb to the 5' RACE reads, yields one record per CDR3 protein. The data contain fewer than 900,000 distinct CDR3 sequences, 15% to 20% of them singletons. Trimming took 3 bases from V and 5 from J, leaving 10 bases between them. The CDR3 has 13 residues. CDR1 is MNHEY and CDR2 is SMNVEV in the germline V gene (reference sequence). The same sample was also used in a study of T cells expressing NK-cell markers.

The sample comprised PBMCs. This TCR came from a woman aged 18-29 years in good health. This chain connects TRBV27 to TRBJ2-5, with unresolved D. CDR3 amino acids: CASSLVRRETQYF. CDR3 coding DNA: TGTGCCAGCAGTTTGGTGAGAAGGGAGACCCAGTACTTC.